This is a list of T cell receptor beta chains from one sample in a study of identical twins. MiXCR, run by TCRdb on the 5' RACE reads, gives a single entry per CDR3 protein. The sample lists a few hundred thousand distinct CDR3 sequences; more than 9% were seen once. The same sample was also studied in work on yellow fever vaccine responses in identical twins.

The specimen was PBMCs. These receptors were obtained from a woman between 18 and 30 years old in good health. The conserved cysteine and the conserved F or W are not part of the CDR3 here. Only part of the rows carry a size: once, few, many, or a class if the clone is expanded.

v_call,j_call,clone_size,cdr3_aa
TRBV5-1,TRBJ2-1,few,ASRPLAGHVDEQF
TRBV5-1,TRBJ1-1,few,ASSYGPKASDEAF
TRBV7-4,TRBJ2-1,NA,ASSAYSYNEQF
TRBV5-1,TRBJ2-5,NA,ASSLGLAGGGETQY
TRBV9,TRBJ2-2,many,ASSVARDGINTGELF
TRBV29-1,TRBJ2-3,few,SGVSDTQY
TRBV12-3/TRBV12-4,TRBJ2-1,NA,ASSTLGTGKHEQF
TRBV9,TRBJ2-3,many,ASSVASGPDTQY
TRBV6-1,TRBJ2-5,NA,ASSAGLAPLGETQY
TRBV11-2,TRBJ2-1,NA,ASTNAGGPAITGQF
TRBV24-1,TRBJ2-3,NA,ATESKGSTDTQY
TRBV20-1,TRBJ1-2,NA,SASVTVNYGYT
TRBV6-2/TRBV6-3,TRBJ2-7,many,ASSAAGGFVLQY
TRBV7-2,TRBJ2-1,few,ASSPALAGLYNEQF
TRBV5-8,TRBJ2-1,NA,ASSLGQGWNNEQF
TRBV18,TRBJ2-1,many,ASSPPDRGRYNEQF
TRBV6-2/TRBV6-3,TRBJ1-5,few,ASSYSGTGMTNQPQH
TRBV5-1,TRBJ2-3,NA,ASSLAAVAGTDTQY
TRBV11-2,TRBJ2-7,many,ASKGSDSYEQY
TRBV5-1,TRBJ2-6,once,ASSLVESGANVLT
TRBV20-1,TRBJ2-7,many,SASRDRARRQY
TRBV12-5,TRBJ2-1,few,ASGLGTFNEQF
TRBV13,TRBJ2-3,NA,ASSPPENTDTQY
TRBV7-9,TRBJ1-1,few,ASSFLGHQNTEAF
TRBV7-8,TRBJ1-5,few,ASSLNDRAQPQH
TRBV7-2,TRBJ2-7,few,ASSGDYSSYEQY
TRBV27,TRBJ2-2,few,ASSVDRGLDGELF
TRBV20-1,TRBJ2-7,NA,SARAAGGGEQY
TRBV6-2/TRBV6-3,TRBJ2-7,NA,ASSPHSGQTYEQY
TRBV12-3/TRBV12-4,TRBJ1-2,few,ASTPTGRGAANYGYT
TRBV7-7,TRBJ2-5,few,ASSLGGLRETQY
TRBV4-3,TRBJ2-3,few,ASSQDLATSVQY
TRBV6-5,TRBJ1-5,many,ASSLGGQKPQH
TRBV10-3,TRBJ2-3,many,AISESSSADTQY
TRBV29-1,TRBJ1-1,few,SVSERGGDTEAF
TRBV7-2,TRBJ2-1,NA,ASSLRGQGFGEQF
TRBV5-1,TRBJ2-7,few,ASSLGTSGRNYEQY
TRBV18,TRBJ1-1,NA,ASSPPTGVNTEAF
TRBV5-6,TRBJ2-3,NA,ASSNAAGQAAITQY
TRBV7-9,TRBJ2-7,NA,ASSLDIDEQY
TRBV20-1,TRBJ2-7,few,SARDVEGMYEQY
TRBV29-1,TRBJ2-5,NA,SVERGSETQY
TRBV12-3/TRBV12-4,TRBJ2-1,few,ASSLGGGGDYNEQF
TRBV15,TRBJ2-7,NA,ATSQDLLYEQY
TRBV6-1,TRBJ2-3,many,ASSGGQDLDTQY
TRBV6-2/TRBV6-3,TRBJ2-2,many,ASSGFGTGGELF